This entry features one T cell receptor (beta chain) sequence. Its antigen is as yet unknown. The CDR3 totals 12 residues. Germline values: CDR1 SEHNR, CDR2 FQNEAQ (reference sequence). V was cut by 5 bases and J by 0 bases, with 3 bases left in between. TCRdb's table, derived via immunoSEQ multiplex PCR, lists solely in-frame clones and lacks some. Of 50,000 to 65,000 clones detected, about 87% appear once; the ten largest clones hold under 3.5%. Second-dose intervals near 4 or 12 weeks were combined. The data belong to a study of T cell responses to AZD1222 COVID-19 vaccine. Regarding the study as a whole: Two AZD1222 administrations were followed by greater Spike-specific TCR breadth and depth. Donors, mostly white British, included more females; clonal diversity was possibly underestimated.

The chain is built from TRBV7-9 and TRBJ2-3; no clear D. Sequences were derived from peripheral blood, sampled 28 days after the second AZD1222 dose. This receptor was obtained from an adult who received the AZD1222 COVID-19 vaccine. CDR3 DNA sequence: TGTGCCAGCAGCCCTAGCACAGATACGCAGTATTTT. It translates to CASSPSTDTQYF.